This TCR beta chain was sequenced in a study of OX40 agonist ivuxolimab in advanced cancers. For the wider study: Ivuxolimab, which targeted the costimulatory receptor OX40 (CD134), was an agonistic, fully human IgG2 monoclonal antibody. Intravenous ivuxolimab was administered to patients every 2 weeks at six dose levels: 0.01, 0.1, 0.3, 1.5, 3 and 10 mg/kg. Among the roughly 52 dose-escalation patients, 19 had hepatocellular carcinoma, 15 or so melanoma, 9 renal cell carcinoma and 9 head and neck cancer. In the dose-escalation cohort, approximately 83% of patients were male, and the mean age was approximately 60 years with a range of about 20 to 80. Prior anti-PD-1, anti-PD-L1 or anti-CTLA-4 therapy was permitted, and checkpoint inhibitors had been received by 30% to 40% of dose-escalation patients. Three dose-escalation patients achieved partial responses, one with hepatocellular carcinoma and two with cutaneous melanoma. The purpose of peripheral TCRbeta sequencing was to test whether ivuxolimab changed TCR sequence diversity and led to clonal T-cell expansion. The paper covers the monotherapy dose-escalation part of the phase I ivuxolimab trial, which included N ≈ 50 patients. Broader findings and caveats from the paper: After ivuxolimab, more expanded clones were found on average in CD8+ T cells than in CD4+ T cells. Clonal expansion of both CD4+ and CD8+ blood T cells was observed from baseline to week 6 at doses 0.1 to 3.0 mg/kg. Antigen specificity was not determined for the clonally expanded peripheral T cells. Low levels of normalized T-cell clonal expansion were also shown by some nonresponding patients. In the 0.1-3.0 mg/kg groups, partial responders were among the patients with the lowest normalized peripheral clonal expansion, particularly in CD8+ T cells.

CDR1 and CDR2 (SGHAT, FQDESV) derive from the germline V gene (reference sequence). Reading from cysteine to phenylalanine, the CDR3 counts 14 amino acids. Of all the DNA, just the CDR3 is kept, 42 bases in frame from base 1. V loses 0 bases, J loses 2 bases, and the germline ends lie 5 bases apart. For sequencing of the TCRbeta CDR3 region, genomic DNA was extracted from the sorted cells. TCRbeta CDR3 regions were sequenced using the immunoSEQ Assay. Held by TCRdb, this immuneACCESS table contains in-frame sequences only and omits some clones. Under half of the omission traces to an unresolved V gene where checked; the cause of the rest is unknown. Across this sample there are about 26,000 clones, with roughly 80% seen only once. Roughly 12% of the sample belongs to the ten largest clones. Patients with autoimmune disease history or receiving systemic immunosuppression were excluded from the trial. Peripheral blood for TCR sequencing was collected from all dose cohorts at baseline, on cycle 4 day 1, and on cycle 7 day 1. Samples were obtained from an open-label, multicenter, first-in-human phase I dose-escalation trial of ivuxolimab. Adults with locally advanced or metastatic melanoma, renal cell, hepatocellular, or head and neck squamous cell carcinoma were enrolled in the trial. Before TCR sequencing, CD4+ and CD8+ T cells were separately sorted from peripheral blood.

This clone was detected once. The antigen it recognizes is unknown. Base qualities are missing; no much larger clone stands one base away. The sequencing here drew on CD4+ or CD8+ T cells sorted from blood, taken in a trial of the OX40 agonist ivuxolimab. The sequence is built from TRBV11-1 and TRBJ1-5; 5 matching bases give a weak D call of TRBD1. The TCR comes from an adult with an advanced solid tumor such as melanoma, head and neck, liver or kidney cancer. Here the CDR3 is given as CASSLAGGNQPQHF. The DNA sequence reads TGTGCCAGCAGCTTAGCGGGGGGCAATCAGCCCCAGCATTTT.